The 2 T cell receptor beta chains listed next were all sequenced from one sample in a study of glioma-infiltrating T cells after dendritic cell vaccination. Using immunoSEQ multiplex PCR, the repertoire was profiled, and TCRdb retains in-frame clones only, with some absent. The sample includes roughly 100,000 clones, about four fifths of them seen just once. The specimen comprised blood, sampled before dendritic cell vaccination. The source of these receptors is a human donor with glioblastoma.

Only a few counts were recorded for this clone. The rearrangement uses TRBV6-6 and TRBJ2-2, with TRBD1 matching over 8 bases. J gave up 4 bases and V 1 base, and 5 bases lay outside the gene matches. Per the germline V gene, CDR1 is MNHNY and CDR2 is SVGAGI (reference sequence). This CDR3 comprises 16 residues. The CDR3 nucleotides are TGTGCCAGCAGTTACTTCCGGACAGGGAGCACCGGGGAGCTGTTTTTT. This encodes CASSYFRTGSTGELFF.

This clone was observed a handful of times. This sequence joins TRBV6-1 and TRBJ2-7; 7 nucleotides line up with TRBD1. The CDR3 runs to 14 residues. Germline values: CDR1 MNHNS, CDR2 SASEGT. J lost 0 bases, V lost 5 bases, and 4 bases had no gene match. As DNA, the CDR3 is TGTGCCAGCAGTTGGGACAGCTACTCCTACGAGCAGTACTTC. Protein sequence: CASSWDSYSYEQYF.